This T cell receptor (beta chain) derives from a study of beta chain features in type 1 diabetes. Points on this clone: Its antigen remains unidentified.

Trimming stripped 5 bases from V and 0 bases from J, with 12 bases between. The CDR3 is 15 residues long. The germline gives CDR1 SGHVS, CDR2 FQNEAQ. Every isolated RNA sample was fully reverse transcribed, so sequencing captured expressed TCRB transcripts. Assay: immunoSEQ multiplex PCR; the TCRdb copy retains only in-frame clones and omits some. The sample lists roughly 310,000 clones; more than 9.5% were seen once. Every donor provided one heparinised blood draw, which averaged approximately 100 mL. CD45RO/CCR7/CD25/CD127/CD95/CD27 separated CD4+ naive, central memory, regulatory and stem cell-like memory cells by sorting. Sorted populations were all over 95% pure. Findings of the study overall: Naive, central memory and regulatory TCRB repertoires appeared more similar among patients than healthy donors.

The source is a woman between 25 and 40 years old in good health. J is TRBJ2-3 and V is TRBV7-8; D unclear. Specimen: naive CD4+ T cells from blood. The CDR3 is CASSPAGHSTDTQYF. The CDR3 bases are TGTGCCAGCAGCCCCGCTGGCCACAGCACAGATACGCAGTATTTT.